Listed below are T cell receptor beta chains from one sample, sequenced in a study of read filtering for tumor transcriptome and immune sequencing. MiXCR, run by TCRdb on the reads, gives a single entry per CDR3 protein. In the table there are about 86,000 distinct CDR3 sequences, 12% of which are singletons. Sequenced: a population of CD138-negative cells sorted from bone marrow. The receptor set was obtained from a donor at least 40 years old with multiple myeloma. The CDR3 runs from the conserved cysteine through the conserved F or W.

v_call,j_call,cdr3_aa
TRBV6-2/TRBV6-3,TRBJ2-1,CASGCFREQFF
TRBV20-1,TRBJ2-3,CSASAGGSTDTQYF
TRBV4-1,TRBJ2-4,CASSQDPPGRAKNIQYF
TRBV5-1,TRBJ2-2,CASNPDRNTGELFF
TRBV6-1,TRBJ2-5,CASSEGQGAQETQYF
TRBV7-6,TRBJ2-7,CASSPRQDLYEQYF
TRBV28,TRBJ1-2,CASTPGVQSYGYTF
TRBV6-2/TRBV6-3,TRBJ2-7,CASSYSFPTVPYF
TRBV19,TRBJ2-3,CASRPTRVADTQYF
TRBV11-3,TRBJ1-1,CASSQRTGNTEAFF
TRBV5-6,TRBJ2-5,CASSLTLSSGRTETQYF
TRBV19,TRBJ1-4,CASRTGEKLFF
TRBV6-2/TRBV6-3,TRBJ2-1,CASNPLATYNEQFF
TRBV5-1,TRBJ2-7,CASSLRDRTSYEQYF
TRBV7-2,TRBJ2-1,CASGTVAGGHNEQFF
TRBV18,TRBJ2-1,CASSPSAGGSYNEQFF
TRBV24-1,TRBJ2-2,CATRATGLTGELFF
TRBV20-1,TRBJ2-7,CSALRDRGVGEQYF
TRBV5-1,TRBJ2-1,CASSLWESSYNEQFF
TRBV11-2,TRBJ2-1,CASSYYVGQGVSSYNEQFF
TRBV7-6,TRBJ2-7,CASSFAQGGSEQYF
TRBV7-3,TRBJ1-1,CASSSYFYTEAFF
TRBV6-2/TRBV6-3,TRBJ2-1,CASSSNTSPRQFF
TRBV5-1,TRBJ2-4,CASSRSGVDIQYF
TRBV7-2,TRBJ2-1,CASSLVDQGNEQFF
TRBV21-1,TRBJ1-4,CASSKTVLNEKLFF
TRBV5-1,TRBJ1-1,CASSLDTGPGTEAFF
TRBV5-1,TRBJ2-7,CASSLVSGNSGEQYF
TRBV11-2,TRBJ2-4,CASSFGTGGLEYF
TRBV30,TRBJ2-6,CAWNLGRVTGANVLTF
TRBV2,TRBJ2-1,CASSADRGDNEQFF
TRBV28,TRBJ2-7,CASTPGQGRREQYF
TRBV7-9,TRBJ2-1,CASSLGSSPHNEQFF
TRBV12-3/TRBV12-4,TRBJ1-1,CASSYRREMNTEAFF
TRBV5-1,TRBJ2-3,CASSSQGTDTQYF
TRBV30,TRBJ2-3,CAWGTAGDTQYF
TRBV28,TRBJ2-7,CASSLSLGTYEQYF
TRBV20-1,TRBJ2-1,CSARATSGSSYNEQFF
TRBV20-1,TRBJ2-1,CSAPRARRRNEQFF
TRBV20-1,TRBJ2-1,CSARDRWREGTDEQFF